This entry lists 21 T cell receptor beta chains sequenced from one sample in a study of metastatic and nonmetastatic thyroid tumors. The entire patient cohort was treatment-naive prior to thyroid surgery. TCRdb re-analyzed the PCR reads through MiXCR. The table records 20,000 or so clones, around a quarter of them present only once. Sequencing was performed on tumor tissue. These receptors were collected from a female donor with papillary thyroid cancer or a benign thyroid nodule (not recorded which). Some clones in this sample may be carry-over from other donors' samples.

This clone turned up a few times. The CDR3 does not end in the conserved phenylalanine or tryptophan, so this is likely a read error. Different DNA sequences within this sample yield the same CDR3. This chain links TRBV28 with TRBJ1-2; D gene unclear. CDR1 is MDHEN, CDR2 SYDVKM, per germline. The ends were cut back, 2 bases at V and 4 bases at J, with 20 bases in the middle. The CDR3 contains 17 residues. CDR3 sequence: CASSLSFSVSAPYGYTY. The DNA for the CDR3 is TGTGCCAGCAGTTTAAGTTTCTCTGTATCGGCCCCCTATGGCTACACCTAC.

This sequence joins TRBV6-1 and TRBJ1-6, with a tentative D call TRBD1 (6 bases). Germline V gene lookup returns CDR1 MNHNS and CDR2 SASEGT. V lost 0 bases to trimming and J lost 9 bases, with 15 bases between them. This CDR3 has 16 amino acids. The CDR3 bases are TGTGCCAGCAGTGAAGCGGTTGGGACAACCGGTTCACCCCTCCACTTT. Its translation: CASSEAVGTTGSPLHF.

The chain recombines TRBV20-1 with TRBJ1-1; D is ambiguous. The CDR3 totals 12 residues. V dropped 3 bases and J dropped 7 bases, with 12 bases sitting between them. Germline V lookup: CDR1 DFQATT, CDR2 SNEGSKA (reference sequence). The CDR3 sequence: CSASRGLNEAFF. As DNA, the CDR3 is TGCAGTGCTAGTAGAGGTCTAAATGAAGCTTTCTTT.

By frequency in the sample, this clone is medium-sized. The chain is built from TRBV30 and TRBJ1-1; TRBD1 might be the D (5 bases). CDR3 length: 12 residues. The V gene's germline CDR1 is GTSNPN and CDR2 SVGIG (reference sequence). V was trimmed by 4 bases and J by 5 bases, leaving 11 bases between them. CDR3 in DNA: TGTGCCTGGAAAAGGGGAGGGACTGAAGCTTTCTTT. Translating it yields CAWKRGGTEAFF.

This clone is labeled as medium-sized. This sequence joins TRBV25-1 and TRBJ1-1; tentative D call: TRBD1 (6 bases). Germline CDR1 reads MGHDK; CDR2 reads SYGVNS. Trimming shortened V by 3 bases and J by 12 bases, and 17 bases separated the two germline ends. CDR3 length: 13 residues. Here the CDR3 DNA reads TGTGCCAGCAGTGAGTACGTGGGGGGGGCGACTTTCTTT. It encodes CASSEYVGGATFF.

The CDR3 loop is CASSERQGEGYTF. For the CDR3, the DNA is TGTGCCAGCAGTGAAAGGCAGGGAGAAGGCTACACCTTC. The chain joins TRBV2 to TRBJ1-2; a weak D match, TRBD1 (5 bases). Germline-derived CDR1 and CDR2 are SNHLY and FYNNEI. The CDR3 is 13 amino acids. The germline V and J ends were trimmed by 2 bases and 8 bases, with 12 bases remaining between them.

As regards this clone: The conserved phenylalanine or tryptophan is not found at the CDR3 terminus, so this likely reflects a read error. The chain uses TRBV12-3 or TRBV12-4 and TRBJ2-1; 13 positions match TRBD2. The CDR3 contains 16 residues. V was clipped by 5 bases and J by 6 bases; unmatched bases: 7. CDR3 protein: CASSETSGRTSNEQFC. The CDR3 bases are TGTGCCAGCAGTGAGACTAGCGGGAGGACTTCCAATGAGCAGTTCTGC.

This clone was counted only a few times. V is TRBV19 and J is TRBJ1-2; 10 bases are a match to TRBD1. With 10 bases clipped from V and 3 bases from J, the junction kept 11 bases outside the gene matches. CDR3 length equals 15 residues. The germline gives CDR1 LNHDA, CDR2 SQIVND (reference sequence). The CDR3: CATSRWGTGDYGYTF. CDR3 nucleotide sequence: TGTGCCACCTCACGGTGGGGGACAGGGGACTATGGCTACACCTTC.

The chain is built from TRBV12-3 or TRBV12-4 and TRBJ1-6; D not resolved. The CDR3 consists of 12 residues. V was cut by 6 bases and J by 4 bases, with 4 bases left in between. CDR3 in amino acids: CASRNYNSPLHF. In DNA, the CDR3 is TGTGCCAGCAGAAATTATAATTCACCCCTCCACTTT.

V usage is TRBV19 and J usage is TRBJ2-1; the match to TRBD2 covers 9 bases. Germline V gene sequence: CDR1 LNHDA, CDR2 SQIVND (reference sequence). Trimming took 3 bases from V and 8 from J; bases not matched to a gene: 8. The CDR3 extends over 15 amino acids. The CDR3 coding sequence is TGTGCCAGTAGTATCCTTGCGGGAGGGGTCCATGAGCAGTTCTTC. Protein: CASSILAGGVHEQFF.

This sequence joins TRBV6-1 and TRBJ2-7, with a tentative D call TRBD2 (6 bases). Germline V gene data show CDR1 as MNHNS and CDR2 as SASEGT. The CDR3 contains 14 residues. Trimming shortened V by 6 bases and J by 5 bases, and 17 bases separated the two germline ends. DNA of the CDR3: TGTGCCAGCAGGGGGGAATGGAGGGTACACGAGCAGTACTTC. Encoded protein: CASRGEWRVHEQYF.

This clone is a singleton in its sample. This chain uses TRBV30 with TRBJ1-4; maybe TRBD1 (6 bases). From germline, CDR1 is GTSNPN and CDR2 SVGIG (reference sequence). V gave up 3 bases and J gave up 14 bases, with 13 bases separating them. This CDR3 contains 11 residues. The CDR3 sequence is CAWSIQGTLFF. For the CDR3, the DNA is TGTGCCTGGAGCATACAGGGAACGCTGTTTTTT.

The chain joins TRBV3-1 to TRBJ1-2, with 7 bases identical to TRBD1. J gave up 3 bases and V 1 base, and 5 bases lay outside the gene matches. Germline CDR1 and CDR2: LGHDT and YNNKEL (reference sequence). The CDR3 extends over 15 amino acids. CDR3 bases: TGTGCCAGCAGCCAAGGGGTCAGGGGGGACTATGGCTACACCTTC. This sequence encodes CASSQGVRGDYGYTF.

Details on this clone: At one of its ends the junction is not consistent with the germline gene, which may arise from a read error. The CDR3 is CASSSWTGTGSNQPQNF. In DNA, the CDR3 is TGTGCCAGCAGTTCTTGGACAGGGACAGGGAGCAATCAGCCCCAGAATTTT. The chain links TRBV11-1 to TRBJ1-5, with 9 bases fitting TRBD1. Looked up from germline, CDR1 is SGHAT and CDR2 is FQDESV (reference sequence). The CDR3 is 17 amino acids. Drawing the rest from reference TRBV11-1 and TRBJ1-5, the complete variable domain is EAEVAQSPRYKITEKSQAVAFWCDPISGHATLYWYRQILGQGPELLVQFQDESVVDDSQLPKDRFSAERLKGVDSTLKIQPAELGDSAMYLCASSSWTGTGSNQPQNFGDGTRLSIL.

The V and J genes are TRBV11-2 and TRBJ2-1, with 9 bases matching TRBD2. V was clipped by 1 base and J by 2 bases; unmatched bases: 6. Per the germline V gene, CDR1 is SGHAT and CDR2 is FQNNGV. There are 17 residues in the CDR3. CDR3 DNA: TGTGCCAGCAGCTTAGGTTTTGGCGGGGGGGCCTACAATGAGCAGTTCTTC. Protein product: CASSLGFGGGAYNEQFF. The full variable domain, its missing parts supplied by reference TRBV11-2 and TRBJ2-1, is EAGVAQSPRYKIIEKRQSVAFWCNPISGHATLYWYQQILGQGPKLLIQFQNNGVVDDSQLPKDRFSAERLKGVDSTLKIQPAKLEDSAVYLCASSLGFGGGAYNEQFFGPGTRLTVL.

This rearrangement joins TRBV5-1 to TRBJ2-1; 9 positions match TRBD1. The length of the CDR3 is 14 residues. Trimming took 6 bases from V and 5 from J; bases not matched to a gene: 6. CDR1 and CDR2 from the germline V gene are SGHRS and YFSETQ. CDR3 loop: CASIPTGGHNEQFF. The CDR3 DNA reads TGCGCCAGCATCCCGACAGGGGGTCACAATGAGCAGTTCTTC.

This clone was observed many times. This sequence joins TRBV2 and TRBJ2-2; D unresolved. Germline V gene sequence: CDR1 SNHLY, CDR2 FYNNEI. Trimming removed 6 bases from V and 5 bases from J, with 7 bases in between. This CDR3 is 12 amino acids long. The CDR3 region has the DNA TGTGCCAGCAGGAAACAGACCGGGGAGCTGTTTTTT. Amino acid sequence: CASRKQTGELFF.

This clone was detected only a few times. No conserved phenylalanine or tryptophan is present at the end of the CDR3, so a read error is the likely explanation. The rearrangement joins TRBV28 to TRBJ1-6, with 9 bases identical to TRBD1. This CDR3 has 16 residues. J was trimmed by 4 bases and V by 6 bases; bases with no gene match: 7. The germline V gene encodes CDR1 MDHEN and CDR2 SYDVKM. CDR3 nucleotide sequence: TGTGCCAGCAGGTACAGGGGGCGTACATATAATTCACCCCTCCACCTT. It yields the protein CASRYRGRTYNSPLHL.

This clone was found many times. The rearrangement uses TRBV18 and TRBJ1-1, with D unresolved. This CDR3 is built from 15 residues. Per germline, CDR1 KGHSH and CDR2 LQKENI. Trimming shortened V by 3 bases and J by 0 bases, and 11 bases separated the two germline ends. CDR3 sequence (DNA): TGTGCCAGCTCACCGATGAACAGCATGAACACTGAAGCTTTCTTT. Translated, it gives CASSPMNSMNTEAFF.

This clone was observed a few times. The chain combines TRBV27 with TRBJ2-1, with 12 bases fitting TRBD2. The CDR3 totals 14 residues. With V trimmed by 8 bases and J by 6 bases, 5 bases remained unmatched. CDR1 and CDR2 (germline): MNHEY, SMNVEV (reference sequence). The CDR3 here is CASETSGSINEQFF. CDR3 DNA sequence: TGTGCCAGCGAGACTAGCGGGAGTATCAATGAGCAGTTCTTC.

This chain connects TRBV12-3 or TRBV12-4 to TRBJ2-3, with D uncertain. Trimming removed 0 bases from V and 4 bases from J, with 11 bases in between. The CDR3 runs to 15 residues. The DNA for the CDR3 is TGTGCCAGCAGTTTAGCCGCAGTTGTGTCAGATACGCAGTATTTT. Translation: CASSLAAVVSDTQYF.